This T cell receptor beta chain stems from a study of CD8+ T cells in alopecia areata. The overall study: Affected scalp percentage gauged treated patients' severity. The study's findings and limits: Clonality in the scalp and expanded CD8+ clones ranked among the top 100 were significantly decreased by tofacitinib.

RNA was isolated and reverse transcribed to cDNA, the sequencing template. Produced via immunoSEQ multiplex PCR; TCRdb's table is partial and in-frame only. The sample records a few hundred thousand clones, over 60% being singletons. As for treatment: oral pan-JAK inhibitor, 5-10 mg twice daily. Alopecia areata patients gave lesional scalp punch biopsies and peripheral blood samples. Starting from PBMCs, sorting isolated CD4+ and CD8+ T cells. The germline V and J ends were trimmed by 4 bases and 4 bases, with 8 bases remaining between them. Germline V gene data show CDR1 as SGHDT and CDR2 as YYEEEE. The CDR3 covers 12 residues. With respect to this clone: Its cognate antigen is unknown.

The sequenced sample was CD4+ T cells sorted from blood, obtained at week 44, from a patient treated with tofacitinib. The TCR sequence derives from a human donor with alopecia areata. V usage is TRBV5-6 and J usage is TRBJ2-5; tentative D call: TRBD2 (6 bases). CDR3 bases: TGTGCCAGCAGCGCGGGGCTAGAGACCCAGTACTTC. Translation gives CASSAGLETQYF.